The source of this TCR beta chain is a study of molecular identifiers for immune sequencing clone quantification. Overall study findings and caveats: Sizes of highly expanded clones could be underestimated through identical TCRs sharing a barcode.

In germline, CDR1 is MGHRA, CDR2 YSYEKL. The CDR3 length is 16 residues. V shed 0 bases and J 2 bases; nucleotides not matched to a gene: 4. MiXCR was run by TCRdb on the PCR reads, yielding one entry per CDR3 protein. The repertoire holds about 510,000 distinct CDR3 sequences, with around a fifth as singletons. In its sample, this clonotype was seen many times. Its specificity is not known. The TCR was taken from a human donor in good health. Some libraries in this study had Jurkat cell RNA spiked in. The material sequenced was naive CD8+ T cells from blood, with Jurkat cell RNA spiked in. Subset given: FACS-sorted CD8+CD4-CCR7+CD45RA+ naive T cells. V usage is TRBV4-1 and J usage is TRBJ2-7; 10 bases map to TRBD2. This CDR3 reads CASSQEIAGGTYEQYF. The CDR3 nucleotides read TGCGCCAGCAGCCAAGAAATAGCGGGGGGCACCTACGAGCAGTACTTC.